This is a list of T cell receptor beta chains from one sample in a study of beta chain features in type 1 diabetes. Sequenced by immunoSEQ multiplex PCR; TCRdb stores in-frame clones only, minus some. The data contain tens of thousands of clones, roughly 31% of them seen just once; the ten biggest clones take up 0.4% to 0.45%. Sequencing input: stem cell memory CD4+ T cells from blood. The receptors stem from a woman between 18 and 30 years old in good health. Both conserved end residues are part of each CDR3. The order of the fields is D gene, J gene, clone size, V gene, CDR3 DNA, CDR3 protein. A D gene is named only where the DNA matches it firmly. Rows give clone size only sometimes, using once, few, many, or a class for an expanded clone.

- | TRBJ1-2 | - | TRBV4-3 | TGCGCCAGCAGCCAAGCTATAGCAAACTATGGCTACACCTTC | CASSQAIANYGYTF
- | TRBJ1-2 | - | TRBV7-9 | TGTGCCAGCAGCTTATTAATAGGCTACACCTTC | CASSLLIGYTF
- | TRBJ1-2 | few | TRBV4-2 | TGTGCCAGCAGCCAAGATCGGCAGGGTATACTCATCTATGGCTACACCTTC | CASSQDRQGILIYGYTF
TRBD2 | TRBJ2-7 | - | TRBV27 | TGTGCCAGCTACACCCCCGGACTAGCGGGAGTCAGGGAGCAGTACTTC | CASYTPGLAGVREQYF
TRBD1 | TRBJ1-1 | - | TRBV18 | TGTGCCAGCTCACCGCTAACCGGGACAGGGAAGGTTGACACTGAAGCTTTCTTT | CASSPLTGTGKVDTEAFF
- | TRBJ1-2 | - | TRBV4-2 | TGTGCCAGCAGCCAAGAAGCCGGGGGGTATGGCTACACCTTC | CASSQEAGGYGYTF
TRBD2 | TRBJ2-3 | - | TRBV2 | TGTGCCAGCAGTGATGGTAGCGGGGGGGCCGGGGATACGCAGTATTTT | CASSDGSGGAGDTQYF
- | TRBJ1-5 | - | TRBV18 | TGTGCCAGCTCACTTATGCGGGGGCGCCAGCCCCAGCATTTT | CASSLMRGRQPQHF
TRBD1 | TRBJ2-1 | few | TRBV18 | TGTGCCAGCTCACCTGGACAGGAGAACAATGAGCAGTTCTTC | CASSPGQENNEQFF
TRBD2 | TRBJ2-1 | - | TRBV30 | TGTGCCTCTAGCGGGACGGGGGGTGAGCAGTTCTTC | CASSGTGGEQFF
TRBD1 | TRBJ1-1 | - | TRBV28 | TGTGCCAGCAGCTCGGGACAGGGGGACACTGAAGCTTTCTTT | CASSSGQGDTEAFF
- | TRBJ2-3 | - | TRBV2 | TGTGCCAGCAGTGTTCTCGGGGCAGATACGCAGTATTTT | CASSVLGADTQYF
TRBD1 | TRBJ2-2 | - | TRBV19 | TGTGCCAGTAGTGCGCCCCGGGACAGCACCGGGGAGCTGTTTTTT | CASSAPRDSTGELFF
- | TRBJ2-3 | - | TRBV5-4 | TGTGCCAGCAGCTTACTAGATACGCAGTATTTT | CASSLLDTQYF
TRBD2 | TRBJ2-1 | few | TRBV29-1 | TGCAGCGCCAGACAGCGGGAGAGGAGTGAGCAGTTCTTC | CSARQRERSEQFF
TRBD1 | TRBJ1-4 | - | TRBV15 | TGTGCCACCAGCAGGAAGGGACAGGGTTACGGAAAACTGTTTTTT | CATSRKGQGYGKLFF
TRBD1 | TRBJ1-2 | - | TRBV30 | TGTGCCTGGAGTGTACAACAGGGGAGGCTACAGGGCTACACCTTC | CAWSVQQGRLQGYTF
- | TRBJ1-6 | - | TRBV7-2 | TGTGCCAGCAGCTTAAGCAGGGGCAATAATTCACCCCTCCACTTT | CASSLSRGNNSPLHF
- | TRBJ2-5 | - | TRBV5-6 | TGTGCCAGCAGTATTCCGACTAGTCGAGAGACCCAGTACTTC | CASSIPTSRETQYF
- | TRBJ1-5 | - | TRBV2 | TGTGCCAGCCGGGAATACAATCAGCCCCAGCATTTT | CASREYNQPQHF
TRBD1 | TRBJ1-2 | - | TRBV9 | TGTGCCAGCAGCGTAGGACAGGGGTCCTATGGCTACACCTTC | CASSVGQGSYGYTF
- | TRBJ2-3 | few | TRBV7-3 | TGTGCCAGCAGCGCGAGGGGGGGGCGCTCAGATACGCAGTATTTT | CASSARGGRSDTQYF
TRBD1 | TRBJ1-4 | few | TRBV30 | TGTGCCTGGAGTGCCCGGGACAGGAGTAGCGAAAAACTGTTTTTT | CAWSARDRSSEKLFF
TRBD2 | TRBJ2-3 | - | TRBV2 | TGTGCCAGCAGTTCCGGGACTAGCGGCGATACGCAGTATTTT | CASSSGTSGDTQYF
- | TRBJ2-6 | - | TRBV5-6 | TGTGCCAGCAGCAGGGACATCGGGTGGCCTGGGGCCAACGTCCTGACTTTC | CASSRDIGWPGANVLTF
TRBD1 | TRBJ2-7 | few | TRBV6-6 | TGTGCCAGCAGCTGGGACAGGACCTACGAGCAGTACTTC | CASSWDRTYEQYF
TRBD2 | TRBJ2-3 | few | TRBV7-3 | TGTGCCAGCAGCTTGTTAGCGGGGGGGCCTGATACGCAGTATTTT | CASSLLAGGPDTQYF
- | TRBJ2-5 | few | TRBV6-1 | TGTGCCCAAGGAGACGGGAGAGGAGAGACCCAGTACTTC | CAQGDGRGETQYF
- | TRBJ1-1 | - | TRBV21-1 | TGTGCCTACGGACAGGGCACTGAAGCTTTCTTT | CAYGQGTEAFF
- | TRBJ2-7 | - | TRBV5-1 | TGCGCCAGCAGCTTTACAGGGATTTTTTACGAGCAGTACTTC | CASSFTGIFYEQYF
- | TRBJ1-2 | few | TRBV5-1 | TGCGCCAGCAGCCCAAAAGGGGGGGACTATGGCTACACCTTC | CASSPKGGDYGYTF
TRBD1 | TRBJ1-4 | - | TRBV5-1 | TGCGCCAGCATCTTTGGGCCGGGACAGGGTAATGAAAAACTGTTTTTT | CASIFGPGQGNEKLFF
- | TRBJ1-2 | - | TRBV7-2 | TGTGCCACCGAGACCCAACACTCGGGGGGCGGCTACACCTTC | CATETQHSGGGYTF
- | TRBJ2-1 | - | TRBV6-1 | TGTGCCAGCAGTGAAAACAGTGCCTACAATGAGCAGTTCTTC | CASSENSAYNEQFF
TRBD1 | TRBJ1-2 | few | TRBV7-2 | TGTGCCAGCACTCAAGCGGACAGGGCATCTGGCTACACCTTC | CASTQADRASGYTF
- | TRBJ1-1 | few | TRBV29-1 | TGCAGCGCCACGGGGGGGGCTGACCCGAACACTGAAGCTTTCTTT | CSATGGADPNTEAFF
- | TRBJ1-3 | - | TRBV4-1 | TGCGCCAGCAGCCAACTTCTCGGGACTGGAAACACCATATATTTT | CASSQLLGTGNTIYF
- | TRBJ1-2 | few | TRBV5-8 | TGTGCCAGCAGCTTGGGTACCATGGGCGTCTTGGGCTACACCTTC | CASSLGTMGVLGYTF
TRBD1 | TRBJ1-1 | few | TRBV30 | TGTGGGGGGACAGGGTGGGAAGCTGAAGCTTTCTTT | CGGTGWEAEAFF
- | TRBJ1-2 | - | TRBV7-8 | TGTGCCAGCAGCTTTCTCAGGGCAAACTATGGCTACACCTTC | CASSFLRANYGYTF
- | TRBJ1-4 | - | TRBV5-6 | TGTGCCAGCAGCTTGGGCGGTAATGAAAAACTGTTTTTT | CASSLGGNEKLFF